The sequence of this TCR beta chain was determined in a study of CD8 T cells in ankylosing spondylitis. In the case of this clonotype: Its target is unknown.

Trimming at V came to 8 bases and at J to 2 bases, leaving 3 bases not matched to a gene. CDR1 SEHNR and CDR2 FQNEAQ come from the germline V gene (reference sequence). This CDR3 spans 13 amino acids. Each CDR3 protein gets one entry after TCRdb re-called the 5' RACE reads with MiXCR. The table records a few hundred thousand distinct CDR3 sequences, 20% of them present only once. Study findings and constraints: Some of the motif variants had earlier been found in reactive arthritis patients' fluid and blood. Clones linked to disease were reported to show significant enrichment in matched ankylosing spondylitis synovial fluid. Clones linked to disease, bearing a CD8+ phenotype, were relatively rare in peripheral blood.

The J gene is TRBJ2-1, the V gene TRBV7-9; TRBD1 matches at 7 bases. Sequencing input: blood, either unsorted or a sorted T cell fraction (not recorded which). The clonotype was recovered from a male donor with ankylosing spondylitis or in good health (not recorded which). The chain's CDR3 is CASSTGAYNEQFF. In DNA form, the CDR3 reads TGTGCCAGCTCTACAGGGGCCTACAATGAGCAGTTCTTC.